A single TCR beta chain is shown here with its context. The antigen is undetermined. The data are from a study of T-cell memory formation after mild COVID-19. Findings and caveats of the study: Some SARS-CoV-2-responding clones were already detected in memory before infection.

CDR3 length equals 14 residues. Germline V CDR1 and CDR2: SQVTM, ANQGSEA. Unmatched junction bases numbered 6, after V lost 3 bases and J lost 5 bases. MiXCR was run by TCRdb on the 5' RACE reads, yielding one entry per CDR3 protein. The sample consists of around 430,000 distinct CDR3 sequences, 15% to 20% of them appearing once. Sequenced material: PBMCs or a T cell subset sorted from them (not recorded which). This chain links TRBV29-1 with TRBJ2-1, with 8 bases that match TRBD2. The source of this sequence is a man aged 18 to 29 who had mild COVID-19 (a few samples of this study predate the infection). Cell type and time point are not known. This CDR3 reads CSVEPAGGHNEQFF. For the CDR3, the DNA is TGCAGCGTTGAGCCTGCGGGGGGTCACAATGAGCAGTTCTTC.